These 3 T cell receptor beta chains came from one sample sequenced in a study of T cells in Graves' hyperthyroidism and ophthalmopathy. Amplified TCR beta CDR3 regions came from RNA transcripts. TCR CDR3 regions were first amplified by RT-PCR with HTBI primers. MiXCR, applied by TCRdb to the multiplex PCR reads, yields one record per CDR3 protein. In the table there are over 700,000 distinct CDR3 sequences, just over 35% of which are singletons. The material sequenced was blood. The source is a woman aged 40 to 49 with Graves' hyperthyroidism.

The chain recombines TRBV25-1 with TRBJ1-3; D call uncertain. CDR3 size: 15 residues. The germline gives CDR1 MGHDK, CDR2 SYGVNS. Trimming removed 5 bases from V and 0 bases from J, with 11 bases in between. The CDR3 DNA follows: TGTGCCAGCAGTAATCAGGTTTACTCTGGAAACACCATATATTTT. Protein sequence: CASSNQVYSGNTIYF.

About this clonotype itself: The DNA is omitted, as the CDR3 cannot be located on it reliably, and the CDR3 follows TCRdb's listing. The chain links TRBV6-4 to TRBJ2-7. Germline V gives CDR1 MRHNA, CDR2 SNTAGT. Counting both end residues, the CDR3 totals 15 amino acids. CDR3 sequence: CASRTFYGYTFEQYF.

The V gene is TRBV20-1, the J gene TRBJ2-5; the D gene could be TRBD1 or TRBD2 (5 bases each). Germline assignment: CDR1 DFQATT and CDR2 SNEGSKA (reference sequence). Trimming shortened V by 6 bases and J by 4 bases, and 12 bases separated the two germline ends. This CDR3 has 12 residues. The CDR3 DNA sequence: TGCAGTGCCACCCCAGGGAGAGAGACCCAGTACTTC. Translating it yields CSATPGRETQYF.